The 30 T cell receptor beta chains given below trace back to one sample, sequenced in a study of cytomegalovirus exposure and HLA in healthy donors. Researchers ran the PCR with 60 Vbeta and 13 Jbeta primers. Clones were read by immunoSEQ multiplex PCR, and TCRdb kept only the in-frame ones, dropping some. The table has over 95,000 clones, 75% to 80% seen once. The sequenced sample consisted of PBMCs. Receptor source: a woman in her thirties or forties in good health and CMV-seropositive.

The CDR3 bases are TGTGCCAGTAGTCGGTCCCTGTATAGCAATCAGCCCCAGCATTTT. Amino acids: CASSRSLYSNQPQHF. V is TRBV19 and J is TRBJ1-5; D remains unclear. Germline V CDR1 and CDR2: LNHDA, SQIVND (reference sequence). The CDR3 is 15 amino acids. V dropped 5 bases and J dropped 0 bases, with 11 bases sitting between them.

This chain joins TRBV4-2 and TRBJ1-4; 7 nucleotides align to TRBD1. Germline CDR1 is LGHNA and CDR2 is YNFKEQ. Unmatched junction bases numbered 10, after V lost 3 bases and J lost 0 bases. CDR3 length: 18 residues. The CDR3 reads CASSQGPGQRATNEKLFF. DNA of the CDR3: TGTGCCAGCAGCCAGGGGCCGGGACAGCGTGCAACTAATGAAAAACTGTTTTTT.

The chain employs TRBV30 and TRBJ2-7; the match to TRBD1 covers 10 bases. CDR3 length: 14 residues. V trimming: 0 bases; J trimming: 3 bases; junction bases outside the gene matches: 2. Germline V gene data show CDR1 as GTSNPN and CDR2 as SVGIG (reference sequence). This CDR3 is CAWSVGTGVYEQYF. In DNA form, the CDR3 reads TGTGCCTGGAGTGTAGGGACAGGGGTCTACGAGCAGTACTTC.

This clone appeared a few times. This sequence joins TRBV6-1 and TRBJ1-1; no clear D gene. The V end was cut by 2 bases, the J end by 3 bases, with 10 bases between. The CDR3 has 14 residues. Germline-derived CDR1 and CDR2 are MNHNS and SASEGT. This CDR3 is CASSEIGVYTEAFF. Written as DNA, the CDR3 is TGTGCCAGCAGTGAAATAGGAGTCTACACTGAAGCTTTCTTT.

The V gene is TRBV11-2, the J gene TRBJ2-1, with D maybe TRBD2 (5 bases). CDR1 is SGHAT, CDR2 FQNNGV, per germline. Trimming shortened V by 4 bases and J by 4 bases, and 8 bases separated the two germline ends. CDR3 size: 13 residues. CDR3 region: CASSSGSYNEQFF. CDR3 coding DNA: TGTGCCAGCAGCTCGGGGAGTTACAATGAGCAGTTCTTC.

The chain joins TRBV6-1 to TRBJ1-1, with TRBD1 as a possible D gene (5 bases). In germline, CDR1 is MNHNS, CDR2 SASEGT. Trimming left V 3 bases short and J 1 base short, with 9 bases between. The CDR3 spans 14 residues. DNA for the CDR3: TGTGCCAGCAGTGAGGCAGGGAAGAACACTGAAGCTTTCTTT. Translated, it gives CASSEAGKNTEAFF.

The chain recombines TRBV7-2 with TRBJ1-4; a possible D gene is TRBD1 (5 bases). Germline loops: CDR1 SGHTA, CDR2 FQGNSA. Trimming removed 6 bases from V and 4 bases from J, with 12 bases in between. The CDR3 extends over 14 amino acids. The CDR3 DNA follows: TGTGCCAGCAGTGAGAGACAGTTTAATGAAAAACTGTTTTTT. As protein: CASSERQFNEKLFF. Based on the CDR3 plus reference TRBV7-2 and TRBJ1-4, the full variable domain is GAGVSQSPSNKVTEKGKDVELRCDPISGHTALYWYRQSLGQGLEFLIYFQGNSAPDKSGLPSDRFSAERTGGSVSTLTIQRTQQEDSAVYLCASSERQFNEKLFFGSGTQLSVL.

This clone was observed a single time. V gene TRBV5-1 combines with J gene TRBJ2-5; TRBD1 matches at 9 bases. The CDR3 totals 18 residues. From germline, CDR1 is SGHRS and CDR2 YFSETQ. Trimming removed 1 base from V and 0 bases from J; junction bases left unmatched: 10. The CDR3 DNA reads TGCGCCAGCAGCTTGACTATTTTGGGGACAGGGAACCAAGAGACCCAGTACTTC. It codes for CASSLTILGTGNQETQYF.

This chain connects TRBV7-3 to TRBJ1-6; D gene ambiguous. This CDR3 is 14 amino acids long. With 5 bases removed from V and 4 bases from J, the gap between germline ends came to 9 bases. Germline values: CDR1 SGHTA, CDR2 FQGTGA. CDR3 amino acids: CASSASVYNSPLHF. The CDR3, as DNA: TGTGCCAGCAGCGCTTCAGTATATAATTCACCCCTCCACTTT.

This clone was counted between two and nine times. This chain links TRBV5-1 with TRBJ1-2; 9 bases line up with TRBD1. The CDR3 runs 15 residues. Germline V lookup: CDR1 SGHRS, CDR2 YFSETQ. V shed 3 bases and J 4 bases; nucleotides not matched to a gene: 7. The CDR3 DNA reads TGCGCCAGCAGCTGGGGGGACAGGGTTGGCTATGGCTACACCTTC. It yields the protein CASSWGDRVGYGYTF.

V gene TRBV6-1 combines with J gene TRBJ1-1; TRBD1 matches at 9 bases. Trimming took 4 bases from V and 4 from J; bases not matched to a gene: 10. This CDR3 has 16 amino acids. CDR1 and CDR2 (germline): MNHNS, SASEGT. The CDR3, as DNA: TGTGCCAGCAGTGCAGCCTTGGGACAGGGTTCCACTGAAGCTTTCTTT. This translates into CASSAALGQGSTEAFF.

V usage is TRBV27 and J usage is TRBJ1-1; D not certain. CDR1 is MNHEY, CDR2 SMNVEV, per germline (reference sequence). Trimming pared 8 bases from V and 6 bases from J, leaving 19 bases between. The CDR3 has 14 amino acids. CDR3 region: CASLSSGGLAEAFF. CDR3 bases: TGTGCCAGCCTCAGCTCGGGAGGGCTCGCTGAAGCTTTCTTT.

The chain employs TRBV30 and TRBJ1-1; 8 bases fit TRBD1. The CDR3 has 13 residues. Germline CDR1 reads GTSNPN; CDR2 reads SVGIG (reference sequence). The V segment lost 4 bases and the J segment 5 bases; nucleotides outside the gene matches: 6. CDR3 sequence reads: CAWIQDRVTEAFF. The DNA for the CDR3 is TGTGCCTGGATCCAGGACAGGGTAACTGAAGCTTTCTTT.

The chain couples TRBV7-6 to TRBJ2-5, with 10 positions matching TRBD1. Unmatched junction bases numbered 7, after V lost 5 bases and J lost 4 bases. Germline CDR1 and CDR2: SGHVS and FNYEAQ. The CDR3 consists of 15 residues. The CDR3 nucleotides are TGTGCCAGCAGCCGGTACCGGGACAGGGGAGAGACCCAGTACTTC. Translation: CASSRYRDRGETQYF.

The chain carries TRBV25-1 and TRBJ1-1; 8 bases align to TRBD1. The CDR3 length is 11 residues. Per germline, CDR1 MGHDK and CDR2 SYGVNS. The J segment lost 6 bases and the V segment lost 7 bases, leaving 1 base of the junction unmatched. The CDR3 bases are TGTGCCAGCACACAGGGGGCTGAAGCTTTCTTT. Translating gives CASTQGAEAFF. Using reference TRBV25-1 and TRBJ1-1 for the parts outside the CDR3, the full variable domain is EADIYQTPRYLVIGTGKKITLECSQTMGHDKMYWYQQDPGMELHLIHYSYGVNSTEKGDLSSESTVSRIRTEHFPLTLESARPSHTSQYLCASTQGAEAFFGQGTRLTVV.

The chain combines TRBV5-6 with TRBJ2-3; no reliable D call. Trimming removed 0 bases at V and 0 bases at J, with 8 bases between. The CDR3 loop spans 15 amino acids. CDR1 and CDR2 from the germline V gene are SGHDT and YYEEEE. CDR3 nucleotides: TGTGCCAGCAGCTTGGGACTCACTAGCACAGATACGCAGTATTTT. Translating it yields CASSLGLTSTDTQYF.

In its sample, this clone was seen once. This chain uses TRBV5-6 with TRBJ2-6, with 10 positions matching TRBD1. CDR3 length: 19 residues. Trimming at V came to 4 bases and at J to 0 bases, leaving 10 bases not matched to a gene. Germline V lookup: CDR1 SGHDT, CDR2 YYEEEE. The CDR3 coding sequence is TGTGCCAGCAGCAAAGCCGCGGGACAGGGGACCTCTGGGGCCAACGTCCTGACTTTC. It specifies CASSKAAGQGTSGANVLTF.

In DNA form, the CDR3 reads TGTGCTAGTGGGAAAGGGTGGGCAGGGGACTACGAGCAGTACTTC. Protein: CASGKGWAGDYEQYF. V usage is TRBV12-5 and J usage is TRBJ2-7; maybe TRBD1 (6 bases). V gave up 6 bases and J gave up 3 bases, with 18 bases separating them. Germline CDR1 and CDR2: LGHNT and FRNRAP. The CDR3 runs to 15 residues. Based on the CDR3 plus reference TRBV12-5 and TRBJ2-7, the full variable domain is DARVTQTPRHKVTEMGQEVTMRCQPILGHNTVFWYRQTMMQGLELLAYFRNRAPLDDSGMPKDRFSAEMPDATLATLKIQPSEPRDSAVYFCASGKGWAGDYEQYFGPGTRLTVT.

This chain connects TRBV27 to TRBJ2-6; TRBD2 agrees at 11 bases. The V segment lost 3 bases and the J segment 4 bases; nucleotides outside the gene matches: 5. Germline V lookup: CDR1 MNHEY, CDR2 SMNVEV (reference sequence). The CDR3 is 17 residues long. The CDR3 DNA follows: TGTGCCAGCAGTTTTAGCGGGGGGGCCGCCGGGGCCAACGTCCTGACTTTC. This encodes CASSFSGGAAGANVLTF.

The rearrangement links TRBV27 to TRBJ2-3; 7 positions match TRBD2. Germline CDR1 and CDR2: MNHEY and SMNVEV (reference sequence). V was clipped by 1 base and J by 2 bases; unmatched bases: 6. This CDR3 contains 16 residues. Here the CDR3 reads CASSLLRGTSTDTQYF. CDR3 bases: TGTGCCAGCAGTTTATTGCGGGGGACCTCCACAGATACGCAGTATTTT.

The CDR3 region has the DNA TGTGCCAGCAGTTACTCCCAGGGGGCCAGGGGTGAGACCCAGTACTTC. The encoded protein is CASSYSQGARGETQYF. The chain employs TRBV6-6 and TRBJ2-5; 8 nucleotides line up with TRBD1. J was trimmed by 5 bases and V by 0 bases; bases with no gene match: 8. The length of the CDR3 is 16 residues. The V gene's germline CDR1 is MNHNY and CDR2 SVGAGI (reference sequence).

J is TRBJ1-1 and V is TRBV18, with 7 bases lining up with TRBD1. Germline V gene sequence: CDR1 KGHSH, CDR2 LQKENI. The V gene end was trimmed by 5 bases and the J gene end by 3 bases; junction bases not matched to a gene: 15. This CDR3 has 17 amino acids. The CDR3 region is CASSRETGTVGYTEAFF. The CDR3 nucleotides are TGTGCCAGCTCAAGGGAGACAGGGACGGTGGGTTACACTGAAGCTTTCTTT.

This chain joins TRBV7-2 and TRBJ1-1, with a possible D match to TRBD1 (5 bases). Germline CDR1 and CDR2: SGHTA and FQGNSA. CDR3 size: 15 residues. V lost 2 bases and J lost 1, with 11 bases in between. CDR3 protein: CASSLLGGTNTEAFF. CDR3 sequence (DNA): TGTGCCAGCAGCTTACTCGGCGGGACGAACACTGAAGCTTTCTTT.

This clone was observed a single time. The rearrangement joins TRBV11-2 to TRBJ1-2; TRBD1 aligns across 9 bases. Germline V gene lookup returns CDR1 SGHAT and CDR2 FQNNGV. The CDR3 consists of 15 residues. With 3 bases clipped from V and 3 bases from J, the junction kept 5 bases outside the gene matches. The CDR3 loop is CASSFSDRGYYGYTF. The CDR3 nucleotides are TGTGCCAGCAGCTTTTCGGACAGGGGCTACTATGGCTACACCTTC.

The chain is built from TRBV5-1 and TRBJ2-7, with 9 nucleotides matching TRBD2. Germline V lookup: CDR1 SGHRS, CDR2 YFSETQ. The CDR3 totals 13 residues. J was trimmed by 5 bases and V by 6 bases; bases with no gene match: 6. The CDR3 protein is CASKRGLADEQYF. The CDR3 nucleotides are TGCGCCAGCAAGAGGGGACTAGCTGACGAGCAGTACTTC.

The CDR3 protein is CASSLQGVNTEAFF. CDR3 coding DNA: TGTGCCAGCAGCTTACAGGGGGTCAACACTGAAGCTTTCTTT. The gene calls are TRBV7-9 and TRBJ1-1, with TRBD1 identical over 7 bases. The CDR3 runs 14 residues. Germline V gives CDR1 SEHNR, CDR2 FQNEAQ (reference sequence). V was pared by 2 bases and J by 2 bases, with 2 bases of the junction left unmatched.

This chain connects TRBV27 to TRBJ1-4; the match to TRBD1 covers 10 bases. V was clipped by 5 bases and J by 2 bases; unmatched bases: 5. This CDR3 has 16 residues. Germline CDR1 and CDR2: MNHEY and SMNVEV (reference sequence). The CDR3 region is CASSRTGGATNEKLFF. DNA for the CDR3: TGTGCCAGCAGTAGGACAGGGGGGGCGACTAATGAAAAACTGTTTTTT.

The chain couples TRBV6-6 to TRBJ2-2; 7 bases fit TRBD1. The CDR3 has 14 amino acids. Germline assignment: CDR1 MNHNY and CDR2 SVGAGI (reference sequence). Trimming removed 6 bases from V and 5 bases from J; junction bases left unmatched: 6. CDR3 sequence: CASRGTEETGELFF. DNA for the CDR3: TGTGCCAGCAGAGGGACAGAAGAAACCGGGGAGCTGTTTTTT.

The table lists this clone with a few counts. V gene TRBV5-6 combines with J gene TRBJ2-7, with D tentatively TRBD2 (5 bases). CDR3 length: 15 residues. Germline lookup yields CDR1 SGHDT and CDR2 YYEEEE. Trimming took off 6 bases at V and 2 bases at J, with 18 bases between the two ends. CDR3 sequence reads: CASTRLLEGAYEQYF. The CDR3 bases are TGTGCCAGCACTCGACTCCTCGAGGGCGCCTACGAGCAGTACTTC.

This clone occurred a few times. The J gene is TRBJ2-1, the V gene TRBV30; 7 positions match TRBD2. Germline lookup yields CDR1 GTSNPN and CDR2 SVGIG (reference sequence). V lost 4 bases to trimming and J lost 2 bases; unmatched junction nucleotides: 8. The CDR3 contains 15 residues. The CDR3 region has the DNA TGTGCCTGGACCTCCGCGGGGACTACCTACAATGAGCAGTTCTTC. Encoded protein: CAWTSAGTTYNEQFF.